A single sample is the source of the 27 T cell receptor beta chains below, sequenced in a study of blood T cell repertoires in COVID-19. TCRdb keeps only in-frame clones here, not all; method: immunoSEQ multiplex PCR. The table has 280,000 or so clones, 90% seen once. The sequenced sample was PBMCs or T cells enriched from blood (not recorded which). Receptor source: a woman in her late teens or twenties with acute COVID-19.

The CDR3 loop reads CASSLGPGELFF. CDR3 coding DNA: TGTGCCAGCAGCTTAGGGCCCGGGGAGCTGTTTTTT. The chain is built from TRBV11-3 and TRBJ2-2; D gene uncertain. The germline V gene has CDR1 SGHNT and CDR2 YENEEA. There are 12 residues in the CDR3. V was clipped by 1 base and J by 6 bases, with 3 bases between them. The full variable domain, completed using reference TRBV11-3 and TRBJ2-2, is EAGVVQSPRYKIIEKKQPVAFWCNPISGHNTLYWYLQNLGQGPELLIRYENEEAVDDSQLPKDRFSAERLKGVDSTLKIQPAELGDSAVYLCASSLGPGELFFGEGSRLTVL.

The chain uses TRBV7-2 and TRBJ1-2; D is ambiguous. V was pared by 2 bases and J by 3 bases, with 7 bases between. Per germline, CDR1 SGHTA and CDR2 FQGNSA. CDR3 length: 13 amino acids. CDR3 in amino acids: CASSLNFDYGYTF. The CDR3 region has the DNA TGTGCCAGCAGCTTAAACTTCGACTATGGCTACACCTTC.

J is TRBJ2-3 and V is TRBV6-5; TRBD2 agrees at 9 bases. V dropped 4 bases and J dropped 1; count of bases not matched to a gene: 3. The CDR3 loop spans 15 amino acids. Germline V gene sequence: CDR1 MNHEY, CDR2 SVGAGI. The CDR3 bases are TGTGCCAGCAGTTCCATAGCGGGAGGCACAGATACGCAGTATTTT. Translation: CASSSIAGGTDTQYF.

The gene calls are TRBV10-2 and TRBJ2-1; 10 bases are a match to TRBD1. Unmatched junction bases numbered 14, after V lost 4 bases and J lost 8 bases. Germline CDR1 WSHSY, CDR2 SAAADI. The CDR3 has 17 residues. The CDR3 here is CASSAAQSGTGDYEQFF. The CDR3 DNA follows: TGCGCCAGCAGTGCCGCACAGTCAGGGACAGGGGACTATGAGCAGTTCTTC.

CDR3 in amino acids: CATSRQKTSGRSEEQFF. DNA for the CDR3: TGTGCCACCAGCAGACAGAAGACTAGCGGGAGGTCAGAGGAGCAGTTCTTC. The V gene is TRBV15, the J gene TRBJ2-1; the match to TRBD2 covers 13 bases. This CDR3 has 17 amino acids. V shed 2 bases, J shed 10 bases, and the junction held 11 bases outside the gene matches. The germline gives CDR1 LNHNV, CDR2 YYDKDF (reference sequence). Looking up the rest from reference TRBV15 and TRBJ2-1 gives the full variable domain: DAMVIQNPRYQVTQFGKPVTLSCSQTLNHNVMYWYQQKSSQAPKLLFHYYDKDFNNEADTPDNFQSRRPNTSFCFLDIRSPGLGDTAMYLCATSRQKTSGRSEEQFFGPGTRLTVL.

This chain connects TRBV6-2 or TRBV6-3 to TRBJ2-3, with D possibly TRBD2 on 6 matching bases. The V end was cut by 4 bases, the J end by 1 base, with 12 bases between. Germline V gene data show CDR1 as MNHEY and CDR2 as SVGEGT. The CDR3 has 15 residues. CDR3: CASSFGGSRTDTQYF. DNA for the CDR3: TGTGCCAGCAGTTTTGGAGGGAGCCGCACAGATACGCAGTATTTT.

The chain uses TRBV4-3 and TRBJ1-2, with D maybe TRBD1 (5 bases). This CDR3 contains 14 residues. In germline, CDR1 is LGHNA, CDR2 YSLEER. V was trimmed by 0 bases and J by 3 bases, leaving 8 bases between them. This chain's CDR3 is CASSQDPRDYGYTF. CDR3 in DNA: TGCGCCAGCAGCCAAGACCCCAGGGACTATGGCTACACCTTC.

The V gene is TRBV6-6, the J gene TRBJ1-2, with 9 bases identical to TRBD1. Germline CDR1 is MNHNY and CDR2 is SVGAGI (reference sequence). J was trimmed by 6 bases and V by 2 bases; bases with no gene match: 4. The CDR3 is 14 residues long. The CDR3, as DNA: TGTGCCAGCAGTTACCGGACAGGGGTGAATGGCTACACCTTC. The encoded protein is CASSYRTGVNGYTF.

V usage is TRBV30 and J usage is TRBJ1-1; D gene unclear. CDR1 GTSNPN and CDR2 SVGIG come from the germline V gene (reference sequence). The V end lost 5 bases, the J end lost 1 base, and 11 bases lay between the germline ends. The CDR3 has 13 residues. The chain's CDR3 is CAWSPDWNTEAFF. DNA for the CDR3: TGTGCCTGGTCTCCCGACTGGAACACTGAAGCTTTCTTT.

The chain is built from TRBV5-1 and TRBJ2-2, with 8 bases fitting TRBD2. J gave up 4 bases and V 1 base, and 12 bases lay outside the gene matches. Germline lookup yields CDR1 SGHRS and CDR2 YFSETQ. The CDR3 has 18 residues. The CDR3 loop is CASSLLQAGVIRTGELFF. The CDR3 DNA is TGCGCCAGCAGCTTGTTACAAGCGGGAGTTATTCGCACCGGGGAGCTGTTTTTT.

The chain links TRBV5-4 to TRBJ2-5; 8 nucleotides agree with TRBD2. V shed 3 bases and J 5 bases; nucleotides not matched to a gene: 9. Germline CDR1 and CDR2: SGHNT and YYREEE (reference sequence). The CDR3 is made up of 15 amino acids. The CDR3 is CASSSRAGVYETQYF. The CDR3 region has the DNA TGTGCCAGCAGCTCTCGAGCGGGAGTGTACGAGACCCAGTACTTC.

The CDR3, as DNA: TGCAGTGCTAGTGGGACTAGGATGGTTGATGAGCAGTTCTTC. This codes for CSASGTRMVDEQFF. The chain employs TRBV20-1 and TRBJ2-1; 8 bases map to TRBD2. The CDR3 has 14 amino acids. Germline V gene data show CDR1 as DFQATT and CDR2 as SNEGSKA (reference sequence). V was pared by 3 bases and J by 8 bases, with 9 bases of the junction left unmatched.

The chain has TRBV7-2 and TRBJ2-2, with a tentative D call TRBD2 (6 bases). CDR1 is SGHTA and CDR2 is FQGNSA in the germline V gene. This CDR3 spans 14 amino acids. Trimming stripped 0 bases from V and 4 bases from J, with 6 bases between. The CDR3 region is CASSLAGGTGELFF. The CDR3 region has the DNA TGTGCCAGCAGCTTAGCGGGGGGCACCGGGGAGCTGTTTTTT.

The chain carries TRBV13 and TRBJ1-5; TRBD1 might be the D (5 bases). The CDR3 contains 14 residues. V was clipped by 5 bases and J by 2 bases, with 10 bases between them. CDR1 PRHDT and CDR2 FYEKMQ come from the germline V gene (reference sequence). CDR3 coding DNA: TGTGCCAGCAGCCTAAGGGGCGGCAATCAGCCCCAGCATTTT. Encoded protein: CASSLRGGNQPQHF.

This chain uses TRBV18 with TRBJ2-6, with D perhaps matching TRBD1 (6 bases). CDR1 is KGHSH and CDR2 is LQKENI in the germline V gene. CDR3 length equals 15 residues. V gave up 6 bases and J gave up 4 bases, with 13 bases separating them. CDR3 in DNA: TGTGCCAGCTCCCTAACAGGGCCGGGGGCCAACGTCCTGACTTTC. Protein product: CASSLTGPGANVLTF.

V and J are TRBV18 and TRBJ2-4; TRBD1 matches at 8 bases. This CDR3 is built from 14 residues. CDR1 is KGHSH, CDR2 LQKENI, per germline. J lost 7 bases, V lost 0 bases, and 2 bases had no gene match. CDR3 protein: CASSPPTGGNIQYF. DNA for the CDR3: TGTGCCAGCTCACCACCTACAGGGGGTAACATTCAGTACTTC.

A single count supports this clone. The genes are TRBV28 and TRBJ1-1; D remains ambiguous. Germline V CDR1 and CDR2: MDHEN, SYDVKM. The CDR3 length is 13 residues. Trimming took 5 bases from V and 5 from J, leaving 12 bases between them. The CDR3 DNA is TGTGCCAGCAGTAAACATGTGTCGACTGAAGCTTTCTTT. This translates into CASSKHVSTEAFF.

The V call is TRBV18, the J call TRBJ1-5; D may be TRBD1 (5 bases). V shed 3 bases and J shed 4 bases, with 13 bases lying between them. CDR1 is KGHSH and CDR2 is LQKENI in the germline V gene. This CDR3 comprises 15 residues. The CDR3 DNA is TGTGCCAGCTCACCCCGGGGGGGTAGTAATCAGCCCCAGCATTTT. Translation: CASSPRGGSNQPQHF.

Comment on this clone: Other DNA sequences of this sample code for an identical CDR3. The chain links TRBV19 to TRBJ1-5; no clear D gene. The germline V and J ends were trimmed by 3 bases and 7 bases, with 13 bases remaining between them. Germline V gene sequence: CDR1 LNHDA, CDR2 SQIVND (reference sequence). CDR3 length: 14 amino acids. CDR3 region: CASSIRDTGQPQHF. The CDR3 nucleotides are TGTGCCAGTAGTATTCGAGACACGGGACAGCCCCAGCATTTT. Drawing the rest from reference TRBV19 and TRBJ1-5, the complete variable domain is DGGITQSPKYLFRKEGQNVTLSCEQNLNHDAMYWYRQDPGQGLRLIYYSQIVNDFQKGDIAEGYSVSREKKESFPLTVTSAQKNPTAFYLCASSIRDTGQPQHFGDGTRLSIL.

The V and J genes are TRBV21-1 and TRBJ2-1; the listed D gene, TRBD2, was not tested against the DNA. TRBV21-1 is a known pseudogene. This CDR3 is 16 amino acids long. The CDR3 coding sequence is TGTGCCAGCAGCAAATCCACGGGAGTCTGGTACAATGAGCAGTTCTTC. It yields the protein CASSKSTGVWYNEQFF.

The chain uses TRBV30 and TRBJ1-4; 7 bases match TRBD1. The V segment lost 1 base and the J segment 7 bases; nucleotides outside the gene matches: 9. CDR3 length: 15 residues. Germline assignment: CDR1 GTSNPN and CDR2 SVGIG (reference sequence). As DNA, the CDR3 is TGTGCCTGGAGTGGGACAGGAGGTTTCGCTGAAAAACTGTTTTTT. Its protein is CAWSGTGGFAEKLFF. Complete variable domain (other parts from reference TRBV30 and TRBJ1-4): SQTIHQWPATLVQPVGSPLSLECTVEGTSNPNLYWYRQAAGRGLQLLFYSVGIGQISSEVPQNLSASRPQDRQFILSSKKLLLSDSGFYLCAWSGTGGFAEKLFFGSGTQLSVL.

The chain combines TRBV6-5 with TRBJ1-1; 7 bases line up with TRBD1. Germline V gives CDR1 MNHEY, CDR2 SVGAGI. J lost 0 bases, V lost 6 bases, and 4 bases had no gene match. The CDR3 runs 14 residues. The CDR3 DNA reads as TGTGCCAGCAGACAGACAGGGCTGAACACTGAAGCTTTCTTT. This codes for CASRQTGLNTEAFF.

The chain links TRBV7-2 to TRBJ2-7, with no clear D. Per the germline V gene, CDR1 is SGHTA and CDR2 is FQGNSA. The V gene lost 2 bases and the J gene lost 2 bases, with 16 bases spanning the gap. The CDR3 is made up of 16 amino acids. CDR3 sequence: CASSLPILGLPYEQYF. DNA for the CDR3: TGTGCCAGCAGCTTACCTATCTTGGGCCTTCCCTACGAGCAGTACTTC.

The chain recombines TRBV3-1 (or the pseudogene TRBV3-2) with TRBJ1-1; no clear D. Germline V gives CDR1 LGHDT, CDR2 YNNKEL (reference sequence). V dropped 1 base and J dropped 4 bases, with 10 bases sitting between them. The CDR3 is 14 residues long. CDR3 sequence reads: CASSQGRGSTEAFF. CDR3 coding DNA: TGTGCCAGCAGCCAAGGCCGAGGGAGCACTGAAGCTTTCTTT.

The chain has TRBV7-9 and TRBJ1-2; D gene uncertain. The germline V gene encodes CDR1 SEHNR and CDR2 FQNEAQ (reference sequence). Trimming removed 4 bases at V and 2 bases at J, with 20 bases between. The CDR3 is made up of 17 amino acids. The CDR3 DNA reads as TGTGCCAGCAGCTCGCTCGGGGAGGGAGAGCTAAACTATGGCTACACCTTC. Protein: CASSSLGEGELNYGYTF.

CDR3 DNA: TGTGCCAGCAGGAACAGGGGCTCCTACGAGCAGTACTTC. It yields the protein CASRNRGSYEQYF. V gene TRBV27 combines with J gene TRBJ2-7, with 7 positions matching TRBD1. This CDR3 comprises 13 residues. Losses at the gene ends were 6 bases for V and 0 bases for J; bases not matched to a gene: 2. The germline V gene encodes CDR1 MNHEY and CDR2 SMNVEV (reference sequence).

Details on this clone: Germline is not matched at one junction end, which may reflect a read error. The chain recombines TRBV18 with TRBJ1-5; D remains ambiguous. Germline loops: CDR1 KGHSH, CDR2 LQKENI. This CDR3 comprises 14 residues. Here the CDR3 DNA reads TGTGCCAGCTCGCCACGGACTAGGGATCAGCCCCAGCATTTT. As protein: CASSPRTRDQPQHF.